Listed below are T cell receptor beta chains from one sample, sequenced in a study of lymphopenia after photon versus proton radiotherapy. Profiling relied on immunoSEQ multiplex PCR, and the TCRdb table lists in-frame clones only, not all of them. The table includes tens of thousands of clones, about 90% detected once. The starting material was peripheral blood, obtained from a patient treated with proton-based radiotherapy. Receptors originate from a man at least 80 years old with esophageal cancer. CDR3s include the opening cysteine and the closing phenylalanine or tryptophan. The D gene is left open where the match is weak. Not all rows give a size; the values are once, few, many and, for expanded clones, a class.

TRBJ2-7,-,TRBV10-3,-,CAIRSNWTSAYEQYF,TGTGCCATCAGATCCAACTGGACCTCAGCCTACGAGCAGTACTTC
TRBJ2-1,TRBD2,TRBV19,-,CASSILGTSGEQFF,TGTGCCAGTAGTATCCTCGGGACTAGCGGTGAGCAGTTCTTC
TRBJ1-6,TRBD1,TRBV7-2,-,CASRRDSSYNSPLHF,TGTGCCAGCAGGAGGGACAGCTCCTATAATTCACCCCTCCACTTT
TRBJ1-1,-,TRBV5-1,-,CASSLRPPGGVNTEAFF,TGCGCCAGCAGCTTAAGACCCCCGGGGGGGGTGAACACTGAAGCTTTCTTT
TRBJ1-5,-,TRBV7-8,once,CASSSASLGAFNQPQHF,TGTGCCAGCAGCTCAGCCAGTTTGGGGGCGTTTAATCAGCCCCAGCATTTT
TRBJ1-1,-,TRBV29-1,-,CSVESEARVAFF,TGCAGCGTTGAATCCGAGGCCCGGGTCGCTTTCTTT
TRBJ1-2,-,TRBV30,-,CAWSRNGDGGGYTF,TGTGCCTGGAGCCGCAATGGAGACGGAGGTGGCTACACCTTC
TRBJ1-2,-,TRBV19,-,CASSRGAYGYTF,TGTGCCAGTAGTAGGGGTGCCTATGGCTACACCTTC
TRBJ2-2,-,TRBV4-3,-,CASAHTANTGELFF,TGCGCCAGCGCCCATACCGCGAACACCGGGGAGCTGTTTTTT
TRBJ2-1,-,TRBV12-5,-,CASRGERLNEQFF,TGTGCTAGTAGGGGGGAACGTCTCAATGAGCAGTTCTTC
TRBJ1-1,TRBD1,TRBV7-3,once,CASSLIGNRGSEAFF,TGTGCCAGCAGCTTAATAGGGAACAGGGGTAGTGAAGCTTTCTTT
TRBJ2-7,TRBD2,TRBV5-6,-,CASSFEVGRPYEQYF,TGTGCCAGCAGCTTTGAGGTCGGGAGGCCCTACGAGCAGTACTTC
TRBJ2-1,TRBD1,TRBV18,-,CASSPQGATYEQFF,TGTGCCAGCTCACCACAGGGGGCGACTTATGAGCAGTTCTTC
TRBJ1-5,-,TRBV30,-,CAWSPDRNQPQHF,TGTGCCTGGAGTCCGGACAGAAATCAGCCCCAGCATTTT
TRBJ2-3,-,TRBV7-2,once,CASNRGLADTQYF,TGTGCCAGCAACCGGGGCTTGGCAGATACGCAGTATTTT
TRBJ1-1,-,TRBV19,-,CASTRGRVTEAFF,TGTGCCAGTACGCGGGGAAGGGTGACTGAAGCTTTCTTT
TRBJ2-1,TRBD2,TRBV18,-,CASSPARLAGGASYNEQFF,TGTGCCAGCTCACCAGCAAGACTAGCGGGTGGCGCCTCCTACAATGAGCAGTTCTTC
TRBJ2-7,TRBD2,TRBV10-3,-,CAISEGGGGLAGRSYEQYF,TGTGCCATCAGTGAGGGAGGGGGGGGACTAGCGGGACGAAGCTACGAGCAGTACTTC
TRBJ1-1,-,TRBV5-4,-,CASSWGGPRVNTEAFF,TGTGCCAGCAGCTGGGGAGGGCCGAGGGTGAACACTGAAGCTTTCTTT
TRBJ2-6,-,TRBV10-2,-,CASSSEGYRANVLTF,TGCGCCAGCAGTTCCGAAGGTTATCGGGCCAACGTCCTGACTTTC
TRBJ1-1,-,TRBV4-3,-,CASSLGGGTEAFF,TGCGCCAGCAGCCTAGGGGGAGGCACTGAAGCTTTCTTT
TRBJ2-7,TRBD1,TRBV5-5,-,CASRRDSSYEQYF,TGTGCCAGCAGACGGGACAGCTCCTACGAGCAGTACTTC
TRBJ1-1,-,TRBV4-3,once,CASSPQGNAEAFF,TGCGCCAGCAGCCCCCAGGGTAACGCTGAAGCTTTCTTT
TRBJ1-6,-,TRBV19,-,CASSVSMNSPLHF,TGTGCCAGTAGTGTGAGTATGAATTCACCCCTCCACTTT
TRBJ1-1,TRBD1,TRBV19,-,CASSIVRTGGPEAFF,TGTGCCAGTAGTATAGTACGGACAGGGGGGCCTGAAGCTTTCTTT
TRBJ1-5,TRBD1,TRBV2,-,CASSSDRGNQPQHF,TGTGCCAGCAGTAGCGACAGGGGCAATCAGCCCCAGCATTTT
TRBJ2-7,-,TRBV4-3,few,CASSQEDRTYEQYF,TGCGCCAGCAGCCAAGAAGACAGGACCTACGAGCAGTACTTC
TRBJ2-6,-,TRBV5-1,few,CASSLEVSGSGANVLTF,TGCGCCAGCAGCTTGGAGGTTTCTGGCTCAGGGGCCAACGTCCTGACTTTC